Below, one TCR beta chain is given with its context. Its antigen remains unidentified. These data belong to a study of T cells after yellow fever vaccination. Study-wide results and caveats: Highly abundant clonotypes carried over from the bulk population could end up in FACS-sorted repertoires as contaminants. Researchers noted that a small share of clonotypes showed up in both CD4 and CD8 compartments. Post-booster repertoires again held most primary-vaccination clones (around 95% CD4, about 88% CD8).

A universal primer site and UMIs were added as TCR cDNA was made by 5'RACE template switching. TCRdb used MiXCR to reprocess the 5' RACE reads, holding one entry per CDR3 protein. Altogether 200,000 to 300,000 distinct CDR3 sequences are present, approximately 6.8% being singletons, with the ten largest covering more than 0.85%. The sequenced sample was CD4+ T cells sorted from PBMCs, obtained on the day of the yellow fever booster vaccination. This clonotype originated in a man aged 30-40 years who received the YFV17D yellow fever vaccine.

CDR3 protein: CASSRATGVLNYGYTF. The DNA for the CDR3 is TGTGCCAGCAGCCGAGCGACCGGGGTACTTAACTATGGCTACACCTTC. The chain is built from TRBV14 and TRBJ1-2, with D uncertain. CDR1 SGHDN and CDR2 FVKESK come from the germline V gene. The V end lost 4 bases, the J end lost 1 base, and 16 bases lay between the germline ends. There are 16 residues in the CDR3.